These 21 T cell receptor beta chains were all obtained from the same sample, sequenced in a study of OX40 agonist ivuxolimab in advanced cancers. Libraries were prepared by immunoSEQ multiplex PCR; TCRdb keeps only in-frame clonotypes and omits some of them. The profile shows fewer than 110,000 clones, around 93% of them singletons. This specimen consisted of CD4+ or CD8+ T cells sorted from blood, obtained in a trial of the OX40 agonist ivuxolimab. The receptors come from an adult with an advanced solid tumor such as melanoma, head and neck, liver or kidney cancer.

The chain has TRBV6-5 and TRBJ2-5, with 9 bases lining up with TRBD2. Germline V CDR1 and CDR2: MNHEY, SVGAGI. The CDR3 extends over 16 amino acids. Losses at the gene ends were 2 bases for V and 3 bases for J; bases not matched to a gene: 7. This CDR3 reads CASSYGTAGGKETQYF. The DNA of the CDR3 is TGTGCCAGCAGTTACGGTACTGCGGGGGGGAAAGAGACCCAGTACTTC.

This clone was detected once. This chain uses TRBV4-1 with TRBJ2-5; TRBD1 matches 7 bases. The CDR3 totals 15 residues. J gave up 5 bases and V 1 base, and 7 bases lay outside the gene matches. Per the germline V gene, CDR1 is MGHRA and CDR2 is YSYEKL. CDR3 sequence (DNA): TGCGCCAGCAGCCAAGCTACAGGGGTTGGGGAGACCCAGTACTTC. Residues: CASSQATGVGETQYF.

The chain carries TRBV2 and TRBJ2-2, with 9 bases matching TRBD1. This CDR3 comprises 17 residues. CDR1 and CDR2 (germline): SNHLY, FYNNEI. Losses at the gene ends were 7 bases for V and 0 bases for J; bases not matched to a gene: 9. CDR3 region: CASKVRDRATNTGELFF. CDR3 in DNA: TGTGCCAGCAAGGTGAGGGACAGGGCAACGAACACCGGGGAGCTGTTTTTT.

V usage is TRBV5-4 and J usage is TRBJ1-1; TRBD1 matches at 9 bases. The CDR3 has 12 amino acids. V trimming: 4 bases; J trimming: 7 bases; junction bases outside the gene matches: 2. Germline V CDR1 and CDR2: SGHNT, YYREEE (reference sequence). CDR3 nucleotides: TGTGCCAGCAGCAGGGGACAGGGTGAAGCTTTCTTT. It specifies CASSRGQGEAFF.

In its sample, this clone was seen a few times. The chain joins TRBV19 to TRBJ1-1; D possibly corresponds to TRBD1 (6 bases). The germline V and J ends were trimmed by 5 bases and 1 base, with 20 bases remaining between them. Germline V gives CDR1 LNHDA, CDR2 SQIVND (reference sequence). The CDR3 runs 17 residues. The CDR3, as DNA: TGTGCCAGTAGTCTCCAGCTCCCCACAGGGCCGAACACTGAAGCTTTCTTT. Translation: CASSLQLPTGPNTEAFF.

This rearrangement joins TRBV2 to TRBJ1-1; tentatively, D is TRBD1 (6 bases). The CDR3 has 15 residues. The germline gives CDR1 SNHLY, CDR2 FYNNEI. V was clipped by 5 bases and J by 0 bases, with 13 bases between them. CDR3 sequence reads: CASSRQGHLNTEAFF. The CDR3, as DNA: TGTGCCAGCAGTCGGCAGGGGCACTTGAACACTGAAGCTTTCTTT.

The CDR3 DNA reads TGTGCCAGCAGTTTACCTGACACCGCCCTGTTTTTT. Translating it yields CASSLPDTALFF. This chain joins TRBV28 and TRBJ1-4; D gene unclear. CDR1 and CDR2 (germline): MDHEN, SYDVKM. The CDR3 sequence is 12 residues long. Trimming cost V 2 bases and J 14 bases, with 12 bases left between them.

This clone was seen only a few times. The chain combines TRBV25-1 with TRBJ1-1; D not certain. Trimming took off 3 bases at V and 4 bases at J, with 12 bases between the two ends. Germline lookup yields CDR1 MGHDK and CDR2 SYGVNS. The CDR3 covers 14 residues. The CDR3 DNA follows: TGTGCCAGCAGTGATTCCCGGGTCGGCACTGAAGCTTTCTTT. Its translation: CASSDSRVGTEAFF.

In this sample, this clone turned up a few times. V is TRBV28 and J is TRBJ2-1; 9 bases line up with TRBD2. Per the germline V gene, CDR1 is MDHEN and CDR2 is SYDVKM. V shed 5 bases and J 3 bases; nucleotides not matched to a gene: 5. The CDR3 runs to 15 residues. The CDR3 is CASSLAGSFYNEQFF. The CDR3 bases are TGTGCCAGCAGTCTAGCGGGGAGCTTCTACAATGAGCAGTTCTTC.

The J gene is TRBJ1-3, the V gene TRBV6-1; D remains ambiguous. The CDR3 runs 15 residues. The germline V and J ends were trimmed by 4 bases and 0 bases, with 10 bases remaining between them. Germline CDR1 is MNHNS and CDR2 is SASEGT. CDR3 coding DNA: TGTGCCAGCAGTGCAACATCGAGCTCTGGAAACACCATATATTTT. This codes for CASSATSSSGNTIYF.

V gene TRBV5-6 combines with J gene TRBJ2-5; 11 positions agree with TRBD2. The J call could be wrong; TRBJ2-7 is a better fit for the DNA end. In germline, CDR1 is SGHDT, CDR2 YYEEEE. The CDR3 contains 14 residues. In DNA, the CDR3 is TGTGCCAGCAGCTTTAGCGGGAGGGTATACGAGCAGTACTTC. Translating gives CASSFSGRVYEQYF.

The J gene is TRBJ2-1, the V gene TRBV5-1, with 15 bases fitting TRBD2. This CDR3 contains 17 residues. The V segment lost 4 bases and the J segment 2 bases; nucleotides outside the gene matches: 4. CDR1 and CDR2 from the germline V gene are SGHRS and YFSETQ. The CDR3 DNA sequence: TGCGCCAGCAGCGTAGGACTAGCGGGAGGGGCCTACAATGAGCAGTTCTTC. Amino acid sequence: CASSVGLAGGAYNEQFF.

The gene calls are TRBV30 and TRBJ1-4; D is possibly TRBD1 (5 bases). There are 15 residues in the CDR3. Per germline, CDR1 GTSNPN and CDR2 SVGIG (reference sequence). V lost 2 bases, J lost 1 base, and 11 bases lay in between. As DNA, the CDR3 is TGTGCCTGGAGTCCCAAAAGGGGAACTAATGAAAAACTGTTTTTT. Translating gives CAWSPKRGTNEKLFF. The full variable domain, with the rest looked up from reference TRBV30 and TRBJ1-4, is SQTIHQWPATLVQPVGSPLSLECTVEGTSNPNLYWYRQAAGRGLQLLFYSVGIGQISSEVPQNLSASRPQDRQFILSSKKLLLSDSGFYLCAWSPKRGTNEKLFFGSGTQLSVL.

The chain has TRBV28 and TRBJ2-3; TRBD2 might be the D (5 bases). The CDR3 is made up of 15 amino acids. CDR1 MDHEN and CDR2 SYDVKM come from the germline V gene. Between the trimmed V and J ends, which lost 3 bases and 0 bases, there was a span of 10 bases. CDR3 region: CASSFGGASTDTQYF. The CDR3 nucleotides read TGTGCCAGCAGTTTTGGAGGAGCTAGCACAGATACGCAGTATTTT.

This clone turned up a few times. This chain links TRBV9 with TRBJ2-1; no reliable D call. The ends were cut back, 3 bases at V and 4 bases at J, with 8 bases in the middle. The CDR3 covers 13 residues. Per germline, CDR1 SGDLS and CDR2 YYNGEE. The CDR3 sequence: CASSAQEYNEQFF. CDR3 nucleotide sequence: TGTGCCAGCAGCGCCCAAGAGTACAATGAGCAGTTCTTC. The full variable domain, in which reference TRBV9 and TRBJ2-1 provide the parts outside the CDR3, is DSGVTQTPKHLITATGQRVTLRCSPRSGDLSVYWYQQSLDQGLQFLIQYYNGEERAKGNILERFSAQQFPDLHSELNLSSLELGDSALYFCASSAQEYNEQFFGPGTRLTVL.

This clone was picked up a small number of times. The chain couples TRBV9 to TRBJ2-7; 10 bases are shared with TRBD1. The CDR3 consists of 15 residues. Trimming at V came to 4 bases and at J to 2 bases, leaving 6 bases not matched to a gene. Germline-derived CDR1 and CDR2 are SGDLS and YYNGEE. The CDR3 sequence: CASSPAGTGAYEQYF. CDR3 bases: TGTGCCAGCAGCCCAGCCGGGACAGGGGCCTACGAGCAGTACTTC.

V gene TRBV2 combines with J gene TRBJ2-1, with unresolved D. The V gene's germline CDR1 is SNHLY and CDR2 FYNNEI. Trimming shortened V by 2 bases and J by 10 bases, and 12 bases separated the two germline ends. CDR3 length equals 13 residues. CDR3 bases: TGTGCCAGCAGTGAACTCACCCTCAGGGAGCAGTTCTTC. As protein: CASSELTLREQFF.

This rearrangement joins TRBV28 to TRBJ2-6; TRBD1 aligns across 7 bases. The germline V gene encodes CDR1 MDHEN and CDR2 SYDVKM. The CDR3 is 15 amino acids. The J segment lost 2 bases and the V segment lost 4 bases, leaving 2 bases of the junction unmatched. In DNA form, the CDR3 reads TGTGCCAGCAGTTCCCAGGGGGCTGGGGCCAACGTCCTGACTTTC. It yields the protein CASSSQGAGANVLTF.

CDR3 DNA sequence: TGTGCCAGCAGCCCCAGGGGGGATACGCAGTATTTT. Amino acids: CASSPRGDTQYF. This sequence joins TRBV7-3 and TRBJ2-3, with 7 positions matching TRBD1. V shed 5 bases and J 6 bases; nucleotides not matched to a gene: 2. This CDR3 comprises 12 residues. CDR1 and CDR2 (germline): SGHTA, FQGTGA.

The genes are TRBV5-6 and TRBJ2-2, with TRBD2 matching 7 bases. The CDR3 runs to 15 residues. V shed 4 bases and J 2 bases; nucleotides not matched to a gene: 5. Germline lookup yields CDR1 SGHDT and CDR2 YYEEEE. The CDR3 reads CASSAGLFNTGELFF. The CDR3 nucleotides are TGTGCCAGCAGCGCGGGACTATTCAACACCGGGGAGCTGTTTTTT.

V gene TRBV5-1 combines with J gene TRBJ1-1; unclear D gene. Between the trimmed V and J ends, which lost 0 bases and 3 bases, there was a span of 12 bases. The CDR3 totals 15 residues. Per germline, CDR1 SGHRS and CDR2 YFSETQ. CDR3 DNA sequence: TGCGCCAGCAGCTTGGATTCCCCCGGGGACACTGAAGCTTTCTTT. Translating gives CASSLDSPGDTEAFF.